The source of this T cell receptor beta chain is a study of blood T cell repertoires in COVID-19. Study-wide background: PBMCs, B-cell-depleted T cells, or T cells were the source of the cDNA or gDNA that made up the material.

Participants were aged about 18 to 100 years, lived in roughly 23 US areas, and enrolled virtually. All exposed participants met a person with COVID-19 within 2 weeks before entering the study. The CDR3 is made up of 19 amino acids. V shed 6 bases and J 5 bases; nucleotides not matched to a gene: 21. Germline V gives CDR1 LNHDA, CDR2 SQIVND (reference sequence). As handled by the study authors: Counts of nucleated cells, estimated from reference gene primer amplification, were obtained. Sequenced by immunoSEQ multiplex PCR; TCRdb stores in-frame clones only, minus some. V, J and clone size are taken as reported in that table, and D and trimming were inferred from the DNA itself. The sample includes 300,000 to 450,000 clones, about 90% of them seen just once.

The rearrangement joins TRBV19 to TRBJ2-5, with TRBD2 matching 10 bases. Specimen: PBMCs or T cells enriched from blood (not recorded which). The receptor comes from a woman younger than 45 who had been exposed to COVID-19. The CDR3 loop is CASRLGASGSGELAETQYF. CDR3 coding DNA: TGTGCCAGTAGATTAGGGGCTAGCGGGAGCGGTGAACTCGCGGAGACCCAGTACTTC.